This T cell receptor (beta chain) was recorded in a study of shared clonotypes between healthy human individuals. It was 200 to 250 ng DNA, some 30,000 T cell genomes, that sorted-subset replicate PCRs used. Per the original data handling: Junction-only sequences without quality scores were provided by ImmunoSEQ, so filtering was different. The method was immunoSEQ multiplex PCR; TCRdb's version includes in-frame clones alone and lacks a portion of them. V and J calls and clone size are as listed in that table; D and trimming were resolved from the DNA. The data hold about 690,000 clones, with less than 95% observed a single time. Donors had no recently reported acute infections or vaccinations and were HIV-negative. The clonotype originates from a young man in good health. Some clones in this sample may be carry-over from other donors' samples. Material: memory CD8+ T cells from PBMCs. The subset: CD45RO+ cells pooled with CCR7-negative TemRA cells.

The DNA of the CDR3 is TGTGCCAGCAGTTTGATAGGTCTCCAAGAGACCCAGTACTTC. As protein: CASSLIGLQETQYF. The V call is TRBV28, the J call TRBJ2-5; D unclear. Per the germline V gene, CDR1 is MDHEN and CDR2 is SYDVKM. Deletions cut 3 bases from V and 1 base from J, with 9 bases between. The CDR3 covers 14 residues.